The 22 T cell receptor beta chains given below trace back to one sample, sequenced in a study of shared clonotypes between healthy human individuals. Measured with immunoSEQ multiplex PCR; TCRdb has only the in-frame clones, and not every one. This table holds about 1.5 million clones, 95% to 99% found once. Sequencing used naive CD4+ T cells sorted from blood. The subset: CD45RA+ positively selected. These receptors originate from a man under 40 in good health.

This clone was recorded a few times. The V gene is TRBV28, the J gene TRBJ2-1, with 14 bases matching TRBD2. The V segment lost 7 bases and the J segment 12 bases; nucleotides outside the gene matches: 14. Germline V lookup: CDR1 MDHEN, CDR2 SYDVKM. This CDR3 is built from 16 residues. Here the CDR3 reads CASNELTSGRAETQFF. The CDR3 DNA follows: TGTGCCAGCAACGAACTGACTAGCGGGAGGGCCGAGACGCAGTTCTTC.

The CDR3, as DNA: TGTGCCAGCAGTGACCAGGGGAGATTCAATGAGCAGTTCTTC. The encoded protein is CASSDQGRFNEQFF. This chain uses TRBV25-1 with TRBJ2-1, with TRBD1 as a possible D gene (6 bases). The V end was cut by 3 bases, the J end by 6 bases, with 12 bases between. Per the germline V gene, CDR1 is MGHDK and CDR2 is SYGVNS. This CDR3 spans 14 amino acids.

The chain carries TRBV7-8 and TRBJ2-1; D might be TRBD1 (6 bases). Trimming stripped 5 bases from V and 3 bases from J, with 20 bases between. The CDR3 spans 17 residues. Germline CDR1 and CDR2: SGHVS and FQNEAQ. The CDR3 DNA reads TGTGCCAGCAGCGCTAGTCTACAGGGACCCGTCTACAATGAGCAGTTCTTC. Its protein is CASSASLQGPVYNEQFF.

This sequence joins TRBV28 and TRBJ2-7; D perhaps matches TRBD2 (5 bases). Germline CDR1 reads MDHEN; CDR2 reads SYDVKM. Trimming removed 5 bases at V and 7 bases at J, with 9 bases between. The length of the CDR3 is 11 residues. The CDR3 DNA is TGTGCCAGCAGTACCCCGGGGGAGCAGTACTTC. Translated: CASSTPGEQYF.

This chain links TRBV18 with TRBJ1-1, with D tentatively TRBD1 (6 bases). Trimming removed 3 bases from V and 2 bases from J, with 10 bases in between. CDR3 length: 14 residues. CDR1 is KGHSH, CDR2 LQKENI, per germline. As DNA, the CDR3 is TGTGCCAGCTCACCGGACAGACTTAACACTGAAGCTTTCTTT. Its translation is CASSPDRLNTEAFF. Full variable domain (remainder filled in from reference TRBV18 and TRBJ1-1): NAGVMQNPRHLVRRRGQEARLRCSPMKGHSHVYWYRQLPEEGLKFMVYLQKENIIDESGMPKERFSAEFPKEGPSILRIQQVVRGDSAAYFCASSPDRLNTEAFFGQGTRLTVV.

The chain recombines TRBV30 with TRBJ2-3, with 8 bases lining up with TRBD2. The CDR3 is 17 residues long. The ends lost 0 bases at V and 2 bases at J; junction bases unmatched: 10. Germline values: CDR1 GTSNPN, CDR2 SVGIG (reference sequence). Here the CDR3 DNA reads TGTGCCTGGAGTGTCAAAGGTGTTAGCGGGGCCACAGATACGCAGTATTTT. Translated, it gives CAWSVKGVSGATDTQYF.

In its sample, this clone was seen a few times. The gene calls are TRBV6-5 and TRBJ2-3; D is possibly TRBD1 (6 bases). Trimming stripped 6 bases from V and 5 bases from J, with 9 bases between. This CDR3 has 12 amino acids. Germline-derived CDR1 and CDR2 are MNHEY and SVGAGI. The CDR3 loop reads CASRDSQDTQYF. CDR3 nucleotides: TGTGCCAGCAGGGACAGTCAAGATACGCAGTATTTT.

The J gene is TRBJ2-1, the V gene TRBV7-2, with D unresolved. CDR1 SGHTA and CDR2 FQGNSA come from the germline V gene. Trimming removed 6 bases from V and 0 bases from J, with 12 bases in between. The CDR3 totals 15 residues. CDR3 nucleotides: TGTGCCAGCAGTCGGACGTCTAGCTCCTACAATGAGCAGTTCTTC. It specifies CASSRTSSSYNEQFF.

This sequence joins TRBV7-2 and TRBJ1-2; no clear D gene. The CDR3 totals 14 residues. Germline V gene lookup returns CDR1 SGHTA and CDR2 FQGNSA. Trimming took 0 bases from V and 6 from J, leaving 11 bases between them. DNA of the CDR3: TGTGCCAGCAGCTTAGCGTTCCGACGCGATGGCTACACCTTC. It codes for CASSLAFRRDGYTF. The entire variable domain, with the rest obtained from reference TRBV7-2 and TRBJ1-2, is as follows: GAGVSQSPSNKVTEKGKDVELRCDPISGHTALYWYRQSLGQGLEFLIYFQGNSAPDKSGLPSDRFSAERTGGSVSTLTIQRTQQEDSAVYLCASSLAFRRDGYTFGSGTRLTVV.

The rearrangement links TRBV29-1 to TRBJ2-3; no clear D gene. Trimming took off 4 bases at V and 6 bases at J, with 14 bases between the two ends. Germline assignment: CDR1 SQVTM and CDR2 ANQGSEA. This CDR3 has 13 residues. The CDR3 region is CSVGTSPDDTQYF. CDR3 nucleotide sequence: TGCAGCGTTGGGACCTCCCCGGATGATACGCAGTATTTT.

V usage is TRBV5-1 and J usage is TRBJ1-1; D not resolved. Germline lookup yields CDR1 SGHRS and CDR2 YFSETQ. Trimming took 2 bases from V and 1 from J, leaving 12 bases between them. The CDR3 is 15 amino acids. The CDR3 DNA sequence: TGCGCCAGCAGCTTTCTAATTTCCGGGAACACTGAAGCTTTCTTT. Its translation is CASSFLISGNTEAFF.

Of note for this clone: Other DNA sequences in this sample translate to the same CDR3. This chain uses TRBV6-5 with TRBJ2-5; D possibly corresponds to TRBD2 (5 bases). Germline V gives CDR1 MNHEY, CDR2 SVGAGI. Trimming cost V 2 bases and J 2 bases, with 6 bases left between them. The CDR3 loop spans 13 amino acids. As DNA, the CDR3 is TGTGCCAGCAGTTACACGGGGCAAGAGACCCAGTACTTC. It is translated as CASSYTGQETQYF.

The chain has TRBV7-2 and TRBJ2-7; a possible D gene is TRBD2 (7 bases). Germline V gene data show CDR1 as SGHTA and CDR2 as FQGNSA. V was cut by 5 bases and J by 0 bases, with 17 bases left in between. The CDR3 has 16 amino acids. In DNA, the CDR3 is TGTGCCAGCAGCAGGGGGGGCCGGGCCTTCTCCTACGAGCAGTACTTC. As protein: CASSRGGRAFSYEQYF.

The chain uses TRBV6-1 and TRBJ2-7; 7 bases fit TRBD1. The CDR3 runs 17 residues. Unmatched junction bases numbered 13, after V lost 0 bases and J lost 5 bases. Germline CDR1 is MNHNS and CDR2 is SASEGT. DNA for the CDR3: TGTGCCAGCAGTGAAGCCCCACTCAGACAGGGTAGCAACGAGCAGTACTTC. Translation gives CASSEAPLRQGSNEQYF.

The gene calls are TRBV5-1 and TRBJ2-3, with 7 positions matching TRBD1. The V gene's germline CDR1 is SGHRS and CDR2 YFSETQ. The CDR3 contains 14 residues. Trimming at V came to 3 bases and at J to 3 bases, leaving 4 bases not matched to a gene. In DNA form, the CDR3 reads TGCGCCAGCAGCTACGGGACAGAGACAGATACGCAGTATTTT. Translation: CASSYGTETDTQYF.

This chain uses TRBV6-1 with TRBJ1-1; possibly TRBD1 for D (5 bases). CDR1 and CDR2 from the germline V gene are MNHNS and SASEGT. The CDR3 covers 14 residues. V gave up 6 bases and J gave up 3 bases, with 14 bases separating them. CDR3 in amino acids: CASRDSDRYTEAFF. Here the CDR3 DNA reads TGTGCCAGCAGGGACTCTGACAGATACACTGAAGCTTTCTTT.

This clone appeared once. V is TRBV7-6 and J is TRBJ2-7; a possible D gene is TRBD1 (6 bases). V shed 5 bases and J shed 5 bases, with 13 bases lying between them. In germline, CDR1 is SGHVS, CDR2 FNYEAQ. The CDR3 is 13 residues long. The CDR3 DNA sequence: TGTGCCAGCAGCCTCTATCGACAGGACGAGCAGTACTTC. Its translation is CASSLYRQDEQYF.

The chain links TRBV7-8 to TRBJ2-7, with D perhaps assigned TRBD1 or TRBD2 (5 bases each). Germline CDR1 reads SGHVS; CDR2 reads FQNEAQ. The CDR3 loop spans 14 amino acids. Trimming stripped 5 bases from V and 3 bases from J, with 14 bases between. CDR3 sequence: CASSPGPGIYEQYF. In DNA, the CDR3 is TGTGCCAGCAGCCCAGGGCCGGGAATCTACGAGCAGTACTTC.

The chain carries TRBV27 and TRBJ2-7; TRBD2 is a possible D gene (6 bases). Germline loops: CDR1 MNHEY, CDR2 SMNVEV (reference sequence). The V and J ends lost 3 bases and 1 base respectively, with 25 bases between them. This CDR3 is 19 amino acids long. The CDR3 DNA sequence: TGTGCCAGCAGTTTGACGATGACTAGTACTGCTAGGTCATCCTACGAGCAGTACTTC. Residues: CASSLTMTSTARSSYEQYF.

The gene calls are TRBV7-2 and TRBJ2-1; a possible D gene is TRBD2 (6 bases). This CDR3 spans 13 amino acids. Trimming took 6 bases from V and 10 from J, leaving 16 bases between them. Germline V gene sequence: CDR1 SGHTA, CDR2 FQGNSA. CDR3 nucleotides: TGTGCCAGCAGGCCGGGAGAAGGATTAGAGCAGTTCTTC. Protein sequence: CASRPGEGLEQFF.

The chain has TRBV25-1 and TRBJ2-3; 7 bases match TRBD2. Germline CDR1 is MGHDK and CDR2 is SYGVNS. With V trimmed by 3 bases and J by 2 bases, 5 bases remained unmatched. The CDR3 consists of 15 residues. CDR3 residues: CASSERGSATDTQYF. The CDR3 nucleotides read TGTGCCAGCAGTGAGCGGGGGAGCGCCACAGATACGCAGTATTTT.

The rearrangement joins TRBV5-4 to TRBJ2-1, with a weak D call TRBD1 (6 bases). The CDR3 spans 14 residues. The germline CDR1 and CDR2 sequences are SGHNT and YYREEE (reference sequence). Trimming removed 6 bases from V and 5 bases from J, with 15 bases in between. The DNA for the CDR3 is TGTGCCAGCATTGTACAGGGTATAAACAATGAGCAGTTCTTC. Translating gives CASIVQGINNEQFF. The variable domain in full, completed from reference TRBV5-4 and TRBJ2-1, reads ETGVTQSPTHLIKTRGQQVTLRCSSQSGHNTVSWYQQALGQGPQFIFQYYREEENGRGNFPPRFSGLQFPNYSSELNVNALELDDSALYLCASIVQGINNEQFFGPGTRLTVL.